A single sample gave rise to the 21 T cell receptor beta chains below, sequenced in a study of blood T cells in healthy people across ages. A second roughly 7 to 12 cycle PCR used barcoded and J-beta primers. TCRdb re-analysed the 5' RACE reads in MiXCR, keeping a single row per CDR3 protein. Among some 670,000 distinct CDR3 sequences listed, approximately 52% were seen once. The sequenced material came from blood. The receptors originated from a woman of 80 years or more in good health.

This clonotype was counted many times. This sequence joins TRBV29-1 and TRBJ2-1; TRBD2 aligns across 7 bases. In germline, CDR1 is SQVTM, CDR2 ANQGSEA. V lost 4 bases to trimming and J lost 7 bases; unmatched junction nucleotides: 7. The CDR3 spans 13 residues. CDR3 DNA: TGCAGCGTTGGGGCGGGAGTGGGTAATGAGCAGTTCTTC. Translating gives CSVGAGVGNEQFF.

This clonotype was seen many times. The V call is TRBV28, the J call TRBJ2-7; D possibly uses TRBD1 or TRBD2 (6 bases each). Germline V gene sequence: CDR1 MDHEN, CDR2 SYDVKM. V lost 6 bases, J lost 4 bases, and 13 bases lay in between. The CDR3 is made up of 13 amino acids. CDR3 sequence: CASSIGGKYEQYF. The DNA for the CDR3 is TGTGCCAGCAGCATAGGGGGGAAGTACGAGCAGTACTTC.

This chain links TRBV20-1 with TRBJ2-5; D ambiguous. Trimming pared 1 base from V and 2 bases from J, leaving 23 bases between. Germline V gene lookup returns CDR1 DFQATT and CDR2 SNEGSKA (reference sequence). The CDR3 is made up of 18 amino acids. The CDR3 loop is CSARVVPLRPGWQETQYF. Written as DNA, the CDR3 is TGCAGTGCTAGAGTGGTCCCACTCAGGCCCGGATGGCAAGAGACCCAGTACTTC.

Details on this clonotype: Being one base from a much bigger clone, this may be a read error. The CDR3 DNA follows: TGTGCCAGCAGCGTCGGCAGGGGTAGGGAGACCCAGTACTTC. This gives the protein CASSVGRGRETQYF. This chain connects TRBV11-1 to TRBJ2-4; possibly TRBD1 for D (6 bases). The J call may be wrong; the DNA end is better matched by TRBJ2-5. The CDR3 is 14 residues long. CDR1 and CDR2 from the germline V gene are SGHAT and FQDESV (reference sequence).

This clonotype was observed at least ten times. J is TRBJ2-6 and V is TRBV25-1; D is undetermined. The V end lost 1 base, the J end lost 0 bases, and 10 bases lay between the germline ends. The germline V gene has CDR1 MGHDK and CDR2 SYGVNS. This CDR3 contains 17 residues. In nucleotides, the CDR3 is TGTGCCAGCAGTGAATCGGGCAGAAACTCTGGGGCCAACGTCCTGACTTTC. Its protein is CASSESGRNSGANVLTF.

The gene calls are TRBV14 and TRBJ2-3; D perhaps matches TRBD2 (7 bases). Trimming cost V 4 bases and J 3 bases, with 20 bases left between them. The germline V gene encodes CDR1 SGHDN and CDR2 FVKESK. The CDR3 loop spans 17 amino acids. This CDR3 reads CASSPRSVGGRTDTQYF. CDR3 nucleotides: TGTGCCAGCAGCCCCCGGTCCGTCGGGGGGCGGACAGATACGCAGTATTTT.

Notes on this clonotype: Its ends do not fully match the called genes, so a read error is possible. This rearrangement joins TRBV5-1 to TRBJ2-1; a weak D match, TRBD1 (5 bases). CDR1 is SGHRS and CDR2 is YFSETQ in the germline V gene. The CDR3 length is 15 residues. The CDR3 sequence is CTSSLDPGTYNEQFF. The CDR3 region has the DNA TGCACCAGCAGCTTGGACCCAGGGACCTACAATGAGCAGTTCTTC.

The rearrangement links TRBV20-1 to TRBJ2-1; 8 bases fit TRBD1. V lost 6 bases, J lost 0 bases, and 10 bases stayed unmatched. The CDR3 is 16 residues long. Germline V gives CDR1 DFQATT, CDR2 SNEGSKA (reference sequence). CDR3 sequence reads: CSAANYRGSSYNEQFF. CDR3 nucleotides: TGCAGTGCAGCGAATTACAGGGGGAGCTCCTACAATGAGCAGTTCTTC.

This clonotype appeared a single time. A much larger clone sits a single nucleotide away, making a read error possible. The gene calls are TRBV20-1 and TRBJ1-6, with D perhaps matching TRBD1 (5 bases). V was pared by 0 bases and J by 0 bases, with 12 bases between. CDR1 is DFQATT and CDR2 is SNEGSKA in the germline V gene (reference sequence). This CDR3 is 17 amino acids long. CDR3 amino acids: CSARDMGTGSYNSPLHF. In DNA, the CDR3 is TGCAGTGCTAGAGATATGGGGACCGGCTCCTATAATTCACCCCTCCACTTT.

The CDR3 nucleotides are TGTGCCAGCAGTCCCGCAGGGGGGGGCGACACCGGGGAGCTGTTTTTT. Translation gives CASSPAGGGDTGELFF. This chain joins TRBV2 and TRBJ2-2; perhaps D is TRBD1 or TRBD2 (7 bases each). Trimming pared 5 bases from V and 3 bases from J, leaving 16 bases between. CDR1 SNHLY and CDR2 FYNNEI come from the germline V gene. This CDR3 is 16 amino acids long.

This sequence joins TRBV7-9 and TRBJ2-2; tentatively, D is TRBD1 or TRBD2 (5 bases each). This CDR3 is 14 amino acids long. CDR1 is SEHNR and CDR2 is FQNEAQ in the germline V gene (reference sequence). V gave up 1 base and J gave up 10 bases, with 13 bases separating them. CDR3 sequence reads: CASSLVARETELFF. DNA for the CDR3: TGTGCCAGCAGCTTAGTTGCCAGGGAGACGGAGCTGTTTTTT. The full variable domain, rest sourced from reference TRBV7-9 and TRBJ2-2, is DTGVSQNPRHKITKRGQNVTFRCDPISEHNRLYWYRQTLGQGPEFLTYFQNEAQLEKSRLLSDRFSAERPKGSFSTLEIQRTEQGDSAMYLCASSLVARETELFFGEGSRLTVL.

On this clonotype itself: At one end the junction does not follow the germline gene, possibly because of a read error. This chain links TRBV5-1 with TRBJ2-5; D is perhaps TRBD1 or TRBD2 (5 bases each). This CDR3 spans 15 amino acids. CDR1 is SGHRS, CDR2 YFSETQ, per germline. As DNA, the CDR3 is TGCGCCAACAGCAGTAACCCCGGGACCCAAGAGACCCAGTACTTC. This translates into CANSSNPGTQETQYF.

In its sample, this clonotype was seen many times. V usage is TRBV20-1 and J usage is TRBJ2-3, with 10 bases lining up with TRBD1. Trimming at V came to 2 bases and at J to 5 bases, leaving 1 base not matched to a gene. The CDR3 sequence is 13 residues long. Germline CDR1 and CDR2: DFQATT and SNEGSKA (reference sequence). The CDR3 coding sequence is TGCAGTGCTAGAAGGGACAGGGGAGATACGCAGTATTTT. Amino acid sequence: CSARRDRGDTQYF.

This clonotype was seen a handful of times. This sequence may be a read error, since a much larger clone differs from it by one base. J is TRBJ2-1 and V is TRBV5-1, with TRBD1 as a possible D gene (5 bases). V lost 4 bases and J lost 8, with 16 bases in between. CDR1 SGHRS and CDR2 YFSETQ come from the germline V gene. The CDR3 extends over 14 amino acids. Here the CDR3 reads CASSVSQGGDEQFF. The CDR3 DNA is TGCGCCAGCAGCGTTAGTCAGGGTGGCGATGAGCAGTTCTTC.

The chain carries TRBV7-2 and TRBJ2-5; TRBD2 aligns across 9 bases. The CDR3 is made up of 15 amino acids. CDR1 and CDR2 (germline): SGHTA, FQGNSA. The J segment lost 11 bases and the V segment lost 4 bases, leaving 14 bases of the junction unmatched. CDR3 loop: CASSSDLAGSRRQYF. The CDR3 nucleotides are TGTGCCAGCAGCTCAGACCTAGCGGGGAGTAGGCGGCAGTACTTC.

Details on this clonotype: One base away lies a much larger clone, so this may be a sequencing read error. This chain joins TRBV20-1 and TRBJ2-5; D is possibly TRBD2 (5 bases). The tail of the sequence fits TRBJ2-1 better, so the J call may be wrong. CDR1 DFQATT and CDR2 SNEGSKA come from the germline V gene (reference sequence). CDR3 length: 14 residues. CDR3 bases: TGCAGTGCAAACCTCGGACTGTTCCAAGAGACCCAGTTCTTC. It specifies CSANLGLFQETQFF.

This CDR3 is CASSRGHNTDTQYF. In DNA form, the CDR3 reads TGTGCCAGCAGTCGGGGACATAACACAGATACGCAGTATTTT. The chain joins TRBV6-1 to TRBJ2-3, with a weak D call TRBD1 (6 bases). CDR1 and CDR2 from the germline V gene are MNHNS and SASEGT. This CDR3 spans 14 amino acids. Trimming pared 5 bases from V and 2 bases from J, leaving 11 bases between.

In its sample, this clonotype was seen many times. The rearrangement uses TRBV12-3 or TRBV12-4 and TRBJ1-2; 8 positions match TRBD1. Unmatched junction bases numbered 5, after V lost 3 bases and J lost 5 bases. The CDR3 is made up of 14 amino acids. CDR3 DNA sequence: TGTGCCAGCAGTTTCCGGGACAGGCTATATGGCTACACCTTC. Protein product: CASSFRDRLYGYTF.

Written as DNA, the CDR3 is TGCGCCAGCAGCCAAGTCCCACTAGCGGGAGTGATTGAGCAGTTCTTC. This codes for CASSQVPLAGVIEQFF. The rearrangement links TRBV4-1 to TRBJ2-1, with 11 bases matching TRBD2. The CDR3 spans 16 residues. The germline V gene encodes CDR1 MGHRA and CDR2 YSYEKL. Trimming took 1 base from V and 9 from J; bases not matched to a gene: 8.

Comments on this clonotype: The germline gene is not matched at one end of the junction; a read error may be the cause. The CDR3 is CAGSPTGTGYLNEQFF. In nucleotides, the CDR3 is TGTGCCGGCTCACCGACCGGGACAGGGTATTTGAATGAGCAGTTCTTC. J is TRBJ2-1 and V is TRBV18; 9 bases map to TRBD1. The CDR3 totals 16 residues. Per germline, CDR1 KGHSH and CDR2 LQKENI.

Concerning this clonotype: A single base separates this from a much larger clone, so it may be a read error. The gene calls are TRBV20-1 and TRBJ2-5; 7 bases map to TRBD1. CDR1 and CDR2 from the germline V gene are DFQATT and SNEGSKA (reference sequence). The CDR3 is made up of 14 amino acids. Here the CDR3 reads CSAPKPGQQETRYF. In DNA form, the CDR3 reads TGCAGTGCTCCAAAACCGGGACAGCAAGAGACCCGGTACTTC.